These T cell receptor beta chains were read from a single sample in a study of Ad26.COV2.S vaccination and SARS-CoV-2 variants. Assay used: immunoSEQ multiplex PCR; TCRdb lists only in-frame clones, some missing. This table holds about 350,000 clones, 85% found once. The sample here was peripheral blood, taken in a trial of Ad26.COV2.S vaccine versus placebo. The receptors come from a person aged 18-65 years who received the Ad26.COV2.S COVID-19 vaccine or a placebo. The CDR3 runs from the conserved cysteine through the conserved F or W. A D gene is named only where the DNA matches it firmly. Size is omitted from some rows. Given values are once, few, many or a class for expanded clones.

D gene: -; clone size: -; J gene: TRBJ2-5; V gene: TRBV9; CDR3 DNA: TGTGCCAGCAGCGCCACTGGTTTGAAGGAGGAGACCCAGTACTTC; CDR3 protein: CASSATGLKEETQYF
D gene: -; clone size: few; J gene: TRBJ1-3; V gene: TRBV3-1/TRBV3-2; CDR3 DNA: TGTGCCAGCAGCCAAGATCCAGGACAGATCTTAAGCCGAAACACCATATATTTT; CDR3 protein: CASSQDPGQILSRNTIYF
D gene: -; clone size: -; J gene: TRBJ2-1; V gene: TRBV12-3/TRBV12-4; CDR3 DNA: TGTGCCAGCAGTCCTGGGTCCTACAATGAGCAGTTCTTC; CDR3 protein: CASSPGSYNEQFF
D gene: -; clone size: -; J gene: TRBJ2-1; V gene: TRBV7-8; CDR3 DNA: TGTGCCAGCAGCTTAGGGGTAGCGGCTAGCTCCTACAATGAGCAGTTCTTC; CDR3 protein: CASSLGVAASSYNEQFF
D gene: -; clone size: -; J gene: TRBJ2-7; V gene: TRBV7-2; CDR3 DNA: TGTGCCAGCAGCTTAGCGCTCGGTCACGAGCAGTACTTC; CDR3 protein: CASSLALGHEQYF
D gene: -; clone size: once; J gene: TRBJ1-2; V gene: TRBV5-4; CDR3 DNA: TGTGCCAGCAGCGCGGACGCTCGAAGGGAACCTGGCTACACCTTC; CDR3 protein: CASSADARREPGYTF
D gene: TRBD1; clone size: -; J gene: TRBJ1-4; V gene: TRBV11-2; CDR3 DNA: TGTGCCAGCAGCTTACAGGGGGCGCGGGATGAAAAACTGTTTTTT; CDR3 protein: CASSLQGARDEKLFF
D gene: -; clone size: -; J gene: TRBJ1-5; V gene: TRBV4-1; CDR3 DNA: TGCGCCAGCAGCCAAGGAGCGGGACCCGGCTGGTTAAATCAGCCCCAGCATTTT; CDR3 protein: CASSQGAGPGWLNQPQHF
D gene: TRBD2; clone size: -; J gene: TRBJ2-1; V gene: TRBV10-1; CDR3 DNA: TGCGCCAGCAGTGAGTTGGGCGGGAGCGGGAATGAGCAGTTCTTC; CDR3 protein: CASSELGGSGNEQFF
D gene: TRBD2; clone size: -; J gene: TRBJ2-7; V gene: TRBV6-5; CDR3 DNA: TGTGCCAGCAGTCCGCTAGCGGGATCTTCCTACGAGCAGTACTTC; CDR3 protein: CASSPLAGSSYEQYF
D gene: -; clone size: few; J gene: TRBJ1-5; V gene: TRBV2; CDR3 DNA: TGTGCCAGCAGTTTGTTAGGGTGGGGGAGCAATCAGCCCCAGCATTTT; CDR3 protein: CASSLLGWGSNQPQHF
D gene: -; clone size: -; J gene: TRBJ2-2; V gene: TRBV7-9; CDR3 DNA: TGTGCCAGCAGCTTAGCCGGGACCATCACCGGGGAGCTGTTTTTT; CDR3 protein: CASSLAGTITGELFF
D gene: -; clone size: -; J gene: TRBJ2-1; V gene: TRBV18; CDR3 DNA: TGTGCCAGCTCCGAGTCGGGTACCTACAATGAGCAGTTCTTC; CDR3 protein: CASSESGTYNEQFF
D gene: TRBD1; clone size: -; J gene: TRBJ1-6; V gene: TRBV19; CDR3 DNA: TGTGCCAGTAGTCCCCCGCAGGGACAGGGGATGCGGGGGTCACCCCTCCACTTT; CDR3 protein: CASSPPQGQGMRGSPLHF
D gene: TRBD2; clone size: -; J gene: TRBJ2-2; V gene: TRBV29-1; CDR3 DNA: TGCAGCGTTCTCGGACTAGCGGGAAGTCCCGGGGAGCTGTTTTTT; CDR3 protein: CSVLGLAGSPGELFF
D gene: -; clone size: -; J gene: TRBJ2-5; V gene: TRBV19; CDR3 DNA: TGTGCCAGTAGTGCGATCGGGGGTCCAGAGACCCAGTACTTC; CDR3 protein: CASSAIGGPETQYF
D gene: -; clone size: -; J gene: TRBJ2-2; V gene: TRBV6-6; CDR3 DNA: TGTGCCAGCAGTCCGAAATTCAGGGCGTCGAACACCGGGGAGCTGTTTTTT; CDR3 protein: CASSPKFRASNTGELFF
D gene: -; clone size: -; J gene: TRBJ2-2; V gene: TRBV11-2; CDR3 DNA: TGTGCCAGCAGCTTATTGGGTAGTACCGGGGAGCTGTTTTTT; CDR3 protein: CASSLLGSTGELFF
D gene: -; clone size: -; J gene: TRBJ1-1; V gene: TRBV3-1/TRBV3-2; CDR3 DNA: TGTGCCAGCAGCCAAGGGGGGGGTACTATGAACACTGAAGCTTTCTTT; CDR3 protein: CASSQGGGTMNTEAFF
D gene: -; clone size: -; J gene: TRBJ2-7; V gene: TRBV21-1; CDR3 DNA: TGTGCCAGCAGCAAGGGGAGGGAGTGGTACGAGCAGTACTTC; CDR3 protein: CASSKGREWYEQYF
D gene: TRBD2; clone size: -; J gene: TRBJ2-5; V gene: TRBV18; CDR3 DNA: TGTGCCAGCTCACCACCGGGTAGCGGGGGAGGACGAGAGACCCAGTACTTC; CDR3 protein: CASSPPGSGGGRETQYF
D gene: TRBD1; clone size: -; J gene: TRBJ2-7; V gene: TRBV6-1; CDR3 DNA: TGTGCCAGCAGTCCCGACAGGGGCCCCCGAGGCGAGCAGTACTTC; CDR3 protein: CASSPDRGPRGEQYF